This T cell receptor (beta chain) emerged from a study of T cell responses to AZD1222 COVID-19 vaccine. Trimming took 6 bases from V and 2 from J; bases not matched to a gene: 5. The germline gives CDR1 MNHEY, CDR2 SVGEGT. The length of the CDR3 is 14 residues. Libraries were prepared by immunoSEQ multiplex PCR; TCRdb keeps only in-frame clonotypes and omits some of them. The data show about 110,000 clones, just under 95% seen once. Points from the study as a whole: The peak T cell response came first, and repertoires were sampled only after it. Possibly, clonal diversity was underestimated; donors were largely white British and included more females. The span of vaccine-associated CD4 TCRs extended across spike, with dominance at 160-218 and 743-854.

Details on this clone: The antigen is not known.

The V gene is TRBV6-2 or TRBV6-3, the J gene TRBJ2-3; 7 positions match TRBD2. The starting material was peripheral blood, obtained on day 0 of AZD1222 vaccination. This TCR was sampled from an adult in good health. The CDR3 loop is CASSSGTTTDTQYF. The CDR3 nucleotides are TGTGCCAGCAGCTCCGGGACTACCACAGATACGCAGTATTTT.